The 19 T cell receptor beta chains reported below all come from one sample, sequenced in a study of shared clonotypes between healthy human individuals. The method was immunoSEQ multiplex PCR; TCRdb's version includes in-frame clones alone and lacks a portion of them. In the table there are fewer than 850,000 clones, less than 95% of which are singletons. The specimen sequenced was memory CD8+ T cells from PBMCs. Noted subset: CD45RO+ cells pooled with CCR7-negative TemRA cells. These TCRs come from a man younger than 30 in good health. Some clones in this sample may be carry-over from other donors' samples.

The CDR3 reads CASSLALERAYNEQFF. CDR3 sequence (DNA): TGCGCCAGCAGCTTGGCTTTAGAGAGGGCGTACAATGAGCAGTTCTTC. This chain uses TRBV5-1 with TRBJ2-1, with a weak D call TRBD2 (5 bases). V gave up 0 bases and J gave up 4 bases, with 14 bases separating them. This CDR3 has 16 residues. Germline-derived CDR1 and CDR2 are SGHRS and YFSETQ. Complete variable domain (other parts from reference TRBV5-1 and TRBJ2-1): KAGVTQTPRYLIKTRGQQVTLSCSPISGHRSVSWYQQTPGQGLQFLFEYFSETQRNKGNFPGRFSGRQFSNSRSEMNVSTLELGDSALYLCASSLALERAYNEQFFGPGTRLTVL.

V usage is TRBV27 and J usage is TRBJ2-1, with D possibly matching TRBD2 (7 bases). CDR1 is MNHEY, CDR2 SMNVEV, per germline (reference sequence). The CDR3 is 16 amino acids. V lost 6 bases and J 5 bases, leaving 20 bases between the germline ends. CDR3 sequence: CASSYRGDYLDNEQFF. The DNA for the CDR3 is TGTGCCAGCAGCTATAGGGGGGACTATTTAGACAATGAGCAGTTCTTC.

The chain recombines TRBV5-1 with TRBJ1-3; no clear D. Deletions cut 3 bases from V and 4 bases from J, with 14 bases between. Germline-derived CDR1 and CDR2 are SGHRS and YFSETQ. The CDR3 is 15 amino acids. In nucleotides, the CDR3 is TGCGCCAGCAGCTGGACCCCAGGTCCCGGAAACACCATATATTTT. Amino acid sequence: CASSWTPGPGNTIYF.

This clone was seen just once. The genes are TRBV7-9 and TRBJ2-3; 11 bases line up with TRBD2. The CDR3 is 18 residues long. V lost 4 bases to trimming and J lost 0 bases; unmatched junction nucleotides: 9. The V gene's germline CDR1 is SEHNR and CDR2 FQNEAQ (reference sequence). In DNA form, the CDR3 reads TGTGCCAGCAGCTCCAGGGGGGGACTAGCGGCTAGCACAGATACGCAGTATTTT. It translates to CASSSRGGLAASTDTQYF.

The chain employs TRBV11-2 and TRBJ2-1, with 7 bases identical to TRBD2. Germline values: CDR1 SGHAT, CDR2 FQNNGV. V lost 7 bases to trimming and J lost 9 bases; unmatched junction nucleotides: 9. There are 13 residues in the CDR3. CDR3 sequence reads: CASKPPGGSEQFF. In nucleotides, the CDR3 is TGTGCCAGCAAGCCCCCGGGAGGATCTGAGCAGTTCTTC.

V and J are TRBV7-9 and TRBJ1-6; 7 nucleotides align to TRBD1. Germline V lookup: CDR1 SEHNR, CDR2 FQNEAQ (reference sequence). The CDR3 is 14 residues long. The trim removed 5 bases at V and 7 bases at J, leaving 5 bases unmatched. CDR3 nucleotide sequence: TGTGCCAGCAGCCAAGACAGGGTAAATTCACCCCTCCACTTT. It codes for CASSQDRVNSPLHF. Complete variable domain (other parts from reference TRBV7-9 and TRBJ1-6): DTGVSQNPRHKITKRGQNVTFRCDPISEHNRLYWYRQTLGQGPEFLTYFQNEAQLEKSRLLSDRFSAERPKGSFSTLEIQRTEQGDSAMYLCASSQDRVNSPLHFGNGTRLTVT.

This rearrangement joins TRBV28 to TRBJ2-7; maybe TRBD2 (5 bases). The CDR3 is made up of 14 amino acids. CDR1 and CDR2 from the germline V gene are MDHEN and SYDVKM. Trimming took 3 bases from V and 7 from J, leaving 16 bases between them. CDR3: CASSFLTKPGEQYF. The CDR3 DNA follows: TGTGCCAGCAGTTTTTTGACAAAACCGGGGGAGCAGTACTTC.

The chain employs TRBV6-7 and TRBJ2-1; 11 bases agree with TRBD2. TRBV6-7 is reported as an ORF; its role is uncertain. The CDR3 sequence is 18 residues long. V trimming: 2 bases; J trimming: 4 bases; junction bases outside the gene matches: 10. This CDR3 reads CASSYPERTSGRYNEQFF. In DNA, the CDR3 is TGTGCCAGCAGTTACCCAGAGCGTACTAGCGGGAGATACAATGAGCAGTTCTTC.

The CDR3, as DNA: TGTGCCAGCAGCTTACGGATATCCTACGAGCAGTACTTC. Its translation: CASSLRISYEQYF. The chain recombines TRBV7-6 with TRBJ2-7; no clear D gene. CDR1 SGHVS and CDR2 FNYEAQ come from the germline V gene. The CDR3 covers 13 residues. The V end lost 2 bases, the J end lost 1 base, and 6 bases lay between the germline ends.

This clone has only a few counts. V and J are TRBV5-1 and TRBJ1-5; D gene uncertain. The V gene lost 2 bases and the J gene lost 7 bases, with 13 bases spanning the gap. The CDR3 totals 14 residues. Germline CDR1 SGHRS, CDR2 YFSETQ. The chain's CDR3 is CASSFFPLGQPQHF. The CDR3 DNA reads TGCGCCAGCAGCTTCTTCCCCCTGGGGCAGCCCCAGCATTTT. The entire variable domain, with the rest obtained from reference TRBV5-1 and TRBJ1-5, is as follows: KAGVTQTPRYLIKTRGQQVTLSCSPISGHRSVSWYQQTPGQGLQFLFEYFSETQRNKGNFPGRFSGRQFSNSRSEMNVSTLELGDSALYLCASSFFPLGQPQHFGDGTRLSIL.

CDR3 in amino acids: CASSYKQGYQETQYF. CDR3 sequence (DNA): TGTGCCAGCAGTTACAAACAGGGATACCAAGAGACCCAGTACTTC. The rearrangement uses TRBV6-6 and TRBJ2-5; D perhaps matches TRBD1 (6 bases). Trimming cost V 2 bases and J 0 bases, with 10 bases left between them. The CDR3 covers 15 residues. Germline V CDR1 and CDR2: MNHNY, SVGAGI (reference sequence).

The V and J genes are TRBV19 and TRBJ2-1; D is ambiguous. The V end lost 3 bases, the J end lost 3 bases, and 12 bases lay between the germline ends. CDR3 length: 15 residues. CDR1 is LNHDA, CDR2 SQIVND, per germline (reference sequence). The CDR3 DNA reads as TGTGCCAGTAGTATCAGTAATTCCGGCTACAATGAGCAGTTCTTC. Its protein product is CASSISNSGYNEQFF.

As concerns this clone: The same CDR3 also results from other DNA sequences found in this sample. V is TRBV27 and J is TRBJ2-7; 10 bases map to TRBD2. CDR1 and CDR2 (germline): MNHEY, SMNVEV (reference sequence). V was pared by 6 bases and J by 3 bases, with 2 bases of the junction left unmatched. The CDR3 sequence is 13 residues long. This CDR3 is CASRLAGSYEQYF. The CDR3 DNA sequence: TGTGCCAGCAGACTAGCGGGGAGCTACGAGCAGTACTTC.

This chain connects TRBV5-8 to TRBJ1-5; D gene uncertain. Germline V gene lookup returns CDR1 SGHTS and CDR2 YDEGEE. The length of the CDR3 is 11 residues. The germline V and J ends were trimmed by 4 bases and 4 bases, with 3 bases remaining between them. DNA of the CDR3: TGTGCCAGCAGCCTTAATCAGCCCCAGCATTTT. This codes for CASSLNQPQHF.

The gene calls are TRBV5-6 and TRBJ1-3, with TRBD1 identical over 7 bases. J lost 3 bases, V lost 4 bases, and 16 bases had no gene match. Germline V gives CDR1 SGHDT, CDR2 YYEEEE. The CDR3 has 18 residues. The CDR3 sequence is CASSHRVGGKVYGNTIYF. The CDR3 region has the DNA TGTGCCAGCAGCCACCGAGTAGGGGGCAAAGTTTATGGAAACACCATATATTTT.

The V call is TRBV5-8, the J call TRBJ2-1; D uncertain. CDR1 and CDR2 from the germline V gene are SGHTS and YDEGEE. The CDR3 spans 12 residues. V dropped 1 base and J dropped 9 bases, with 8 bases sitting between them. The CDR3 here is CASSLPLTEQFF. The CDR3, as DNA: TGTGCCAGCAGCTTGCCCCTTACTGAGCAGTTCTTC.

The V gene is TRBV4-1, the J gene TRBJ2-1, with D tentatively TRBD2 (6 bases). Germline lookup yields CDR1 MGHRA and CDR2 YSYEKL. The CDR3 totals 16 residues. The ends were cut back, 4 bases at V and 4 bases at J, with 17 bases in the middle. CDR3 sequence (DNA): TGCGCCAGCAGCCTAATCCGGGAGCTCGGATACAATGAGCAGTTCTTC. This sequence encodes CASSLIRELGYNEQFF.

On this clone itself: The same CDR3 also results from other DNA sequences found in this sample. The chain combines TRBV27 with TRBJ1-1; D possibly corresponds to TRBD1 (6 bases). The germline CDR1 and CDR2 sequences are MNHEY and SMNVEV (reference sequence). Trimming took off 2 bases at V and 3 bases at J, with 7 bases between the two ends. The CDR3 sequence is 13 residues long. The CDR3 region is CASSLTGYTEAFF. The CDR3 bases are TGTGCCAGCAGTTTAACAGGGTACACTGAAGCTTTCTTT.

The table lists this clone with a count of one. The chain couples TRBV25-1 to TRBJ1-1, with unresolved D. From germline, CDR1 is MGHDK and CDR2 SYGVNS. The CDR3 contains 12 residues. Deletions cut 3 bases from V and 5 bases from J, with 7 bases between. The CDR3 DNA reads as TGTGCCAGCAGTGATCTCGGGACTGAAGCTTTCTTT. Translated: CASSDLGTEAFF.